Shown below are 32 T cell receptor beta chains from a single sample sequenced in a study of T cell repertoires in aging, cancer and after chemotherapy. Multiplex touch-down PCR with TRB-A/B primers amplified rearranged V-D-J TRB sequences. TCRdb re-called the multiplex PCR reads through MiXCR, storing one row per CDR3 protein. The table has roughly 2,300 distinct CDR3 sequences, 25% seen once. TCR beta rearrangements were amplified from peripheral blood genomic DNA. Sequencing input: blood. These receptors all stem from a human donor with a solid tumor.

This chain connects TRBV25-1 to TRBJ1-1, with D perhaps TRBD1 (6 bases). The germline gives CDR1 MGHDK, CDR2 SYGVNS. V dropped 6 bases and J dropped 1 base, with 12 bases sitting between them. The length of the CDR3 is 14 residues. CDR3 residues: CASSNRASNTEAFF. As DNA, the CDR3 is TGTGCCAGCAGCAACAGGGCGTCGAACACTGAAGCTTTCTTT.

CDR3 DNA sequence: TGTGCCAGCAGCTTATACGAGAGGGTCACTGAAGCTTTCTTT. Its protein is CASSLYERVTEAFF. The rearrangement uses TRBV11-1 and TRBJ1-1; D gene ambiguous. This CDR3 has 14 amino acids. The V gene's germline CDR1 is SGHAT and CDR2 FQDESV (reference sequence). The V gene lost 2 bases and the J gene lost 4 bases, with 11 bases spanning the gap.

This clonotype rates as medium-sized. This chain joins TRBV6-2 or TRBV6-3 and TRBJ2-7; D is tentatively TRBD1 or TRBD2 (6 bases each). The CDR3 sequence is 14 residues long. The V gene lost 6 bases and the J gene lost 5 bases, with 17 bases spanning the gap. CDR1 and CDR2 (germline): MNHEY, SVGEGT. CDR3 sequence (DNA): TGTGCCAGCAGCACAAGGGGGGCGGATAACGAGCAGTACGTC. It is translated as CASSTRGADNEQYV.

The chain employs TRBV19 and TRBJ2-6; 9 nucleotides align to TRBD1. The CDR3 sequence is 17 residues long. CDR1 and CDR2 from the germline V gene are LNHDA and SQIVND (reference sequence). J lost 1 base, V lost 11 bases, and 12 bases had no gene match. The CDR3 loop reads CAASGTGFSSGANVLTF. CDR3 DNA sequence: TGTGCCGCTTCCGGGACAGGGTTCAGTTCTGGGGCCAACGTCCTGACTTTC.

By frequency in the sample, this clonotype is medium-sized. The CDR3 sequence is CASSLAGGVSEQFF. DNA for the CDR3: TGTGCCAGCAGCTTAGCGGGAGGAGTCTCTGAGCAGTTCTTC. The chain recombines TRBV5-4 with TRBJ2-1; 9 nucleotides align to TRBD2. The junction had 6 bases not matched to a gene; V was cut back by 2 bases and J by 9 bases. Germline CDR1 SGHNT, CDR2 YYREEE (reference sequence). CDR3 length: 14 residues.

In this sample, this clonotype turned up a few times. The CDR3 region is CASTTLQGRETQYF. Written as DNA, the CDR3 is TGTGCCAGTACCACCTTACAGGGCCGAGAGACCCAGTACTTC. This chain joins TRBV28 and TRBJ2-5, with TRBD1 as a possible D gene (6 bases). Germline V gene data show CDR1 as MDHEN and CDR2 as SYDVKM. The CDR3 totals 14 residues. The V and J ends lost 9 bases and 4 bases respectively, with 18 bases between them.

The V gene is TRBV12-3 or TRBV12-4, the J gene TRBJ2-1; the match to TRBD2 covers 7 bases. The J segment lost 5 bases and the V segment lost 2 bases, leaving 6 bases of the junction unmatched. The CDR3 has 15 residues. CDR3 region: CASSLWLAENNEQFF. CDR3 in DNA: TGTGCCAGCAGTTTATGGCTAGCGGAGAACAATGAGCAGTTCTTC.

The rearrangement joins TRBV11-1 to TRBJ2-7, with 13 bases identical to TRBD2. The V and J ends lost 6 bases and 0 bases, in that order; junction bases with no gene match: 2. The V gene's germline CDR1 is SGHAT and CDR2 FQDESV (reference sequence). The CDR3 is made up of 15 amino acids. CDR3 sequence: CASSWTSGSSYEQYF. DNA for the CDR3: TGTGCCAGCAGTTGGACTAGCGGGAGCTCCTACGAGCAGTACTTC.

This chain joins TRBV12-3 or TRBV12-4 and TRBJ2-5; 12 nucleotides agree with TRBD1. Trimming took 8 bases from V and 3 from J; bases not matched to a gene: 7. This CDR3 region has 15 residues. The CDR3 nucleotides are TGTGCCAGCTGCCGGGACAGGGGGCGCGAAGAGACCCAGTACTTC. This encodes CASCRDRGREETQYF.

By share, this clonotype counts as large (0.1 to 1%). V usage is TRBV19 and J usage is TRBJ1-2; D unresolved. V was trimmed by 7 bases and J by 4 bases, leaving 10 bases between them. CDR3 size: 12 residues. Germline CDR1 LNHDA, CDR2 SQIVND (reference sequence). The CDR3 DNA reads as TGTGCCAGTAAGGTCGGAACCTATGGCTACACCTTC. As protein: CASKVGTYGYTF.

This clonotype is classed as large. The rearrangement joins TRBV29-1 to TRBJ2-1, with unresolved D. V was shortened by 6 bases and J by 4 bases, with 10 bases between the two germline ends. Looked up from germline, CDR1 is SQVTM and CDR2 is ANQGSEA. CDR3 size: 12 residues. CDR3 in amino acids: CSVGNGYNEQFF. DNA of the CDR3: TGCAGCGTGGGTAACGGGTACAATGAGCAGTTCTTC.

This clonotype is classed as medium-sized. The chain links TRBV5-1 to TRBJ2-1; 9 bases are a match to TRBD2. CDR1 and CDR2 from the germline V gene are SGHRS and YFSETQ. The trim removed 3 bases at V and 4 bases at J, leaving 5 bases unmatched. CDR3 size: 15 residues. CDR3 sequence reads: CASSSAGGLYNEQFF. The DNA of the CDR3 is TGCGCCAGCAGCTCAGCGGGAGGACTGTACAATGAGCAGTTCTTC.

Of note for this clonotype: A much more abundant neighbour one base away suggests this may be a read error. This chain links TRBV7-9 with TRBJ2-3; TRBD2 matches at 14 bases. The germline V gene encodes CDR1 SEHNR and CDR2 FQNEAQ (reference sequence). This CDR3 is built from 18 residues. CDR3 DNA sequence: TGTGCCAGAAGCTTCCCGACTAGCGGGAGGGAAGGAACAGATACGCAGTATTTT. Translation gives CARSFPTSGREGTDTQYF.

This clonotype was picked up a small number of times. The rearrangement joins TRBV5-1 to TRBJ2-5; possibly TRBD1 for D (5 bases). CDR1 is SGHRS, CDR2 YFSETQ, per germline. V lost 5 bases to trimming and J lost 2 bases, with 7 bases between them. The CDR3 contains 12 residues. CDR3 in amino acids: CASRAGQETQYF. The CDR3 nucleotides are TGCGCCAGCAGGGCAGGGCAAGAGACCCAGTACTTC.

By share, this clonotype counts as medium-sized. This chain links TRBV18 with TRBJ1-1; maybe TRBD1 (6 bases). Germline V CDR1 and CDR2: KGHSH, LQKENI. The V gene lost 7 bases and the J gene lost 1 base, with 13 bases spanning the gap. The CDR3 runs 14 residues. The CDR3 sequence: CASYHDRQNTEAFF. The CDR3 coding sequence is TGTGCCAGCTATCATGACAGGCAGAACACTGAAGCTTTCTTT.

Sample share makes this clonotype medium-sized. The chain couples TRBV27 to TRBJ1-2, with 11 bases fitting TRBD1. CDR3 length: 16 residues. Germline CDR1 MNHEY, CDR2 SMNVEV (reference sequence). V dropped 6 bases and J dropped 4; count of bases not matched to a gene: 10. The CDR3 loop is CASSPLWGTGGYGYTF. For the CDR3, the DNA is TGTGCCAGCAGCCCCCTTTGGGGGACAGGGGGCTATGGCTACACCTTC.

This clonotype qualifies as medium-sized (0.01 to 0.1%). V gene TRBV6-2 or TRBV6-3 combines with J gene TRBJ2-7; D is possibly TRBD2 (6 bases). The V end lost 0 bases, the J end lost 0 bases, and 18 bases lay between the germline ends. The CDR3 consists of 18 residues. Germline CDR1 is MNHEY and CDR2 is SVGEGT. The CDR3 loop is CASSYSLRDPRYSYEQYV. The CDR3 DNA reads as TGTGCCAGCAGTTACTCGTTGCGGGACCCCCGTTACTCCTACGAGCAGTACGTC.

This clonotype is large within its sample. The chain employs TRBV19 and TRBJ2-2; D gene ambiguous. CDR1 and CDR2 (germline): LNHDA, SQIVND (reference sequence). Trimming cost V 1 base and J 6 bases, with 6 bases left between them. The CDR3 is 13 residues long. CDR3 region: CASSIGVAGELFF. CDR3 bases: TGTGCCAGTAGTATAGGGGTGGCCGGGGAGCTGTTTTTT.

This clonotype is termed medium-sized. Here the CDR3 reads CASSPGQENQPQHF. The CDR3, as DNA: TGTGCCAGCAGTCCGGGACAGGAAAATCAGCCCCAGCATTTT. The J gene is TRBJ1-5, the V gene TRBV6-4; 8 nucleotides line up with TRBD1. Germline V gene data show CDR1 as MRHNA and CDR2 as SNTAGT. The CDR3 runs to 14 residues. Trimming took 5 bases from V and 4 from J; bases not matched to a gene: 4.

Within the sample, this clonotype is large. The V gene is TRBV15, the J gene TRBJ2-3; D might be TRBD2 (6 bases). The CDR3 runs to 16 residues. CDR1 LNHNV and CDR2 YYDKDF come from the germline V gene (reference sequence). V lost 0 bases, J lost 4 bases, and 14 bases lay in between. The CDR3 reads CATSRDAGGGADTQYF. The CDR3 nucleotides read TGTGCCACCAGCAGAGATGCGGGTGGAGGGGCAGATACGCAGTATTTT.

This clonotype is labeled medium-sized. The chain joins TRBV27 to TRBJ1-2; 11 nucleotides align to TRBD1. The CDR3 has 16 amino acids. Trimming took 3 bases from V and 8 from J; bases not matched to a gene: 11. Germline assignment: CDR1 MNHEY and CDR2 SMNVEV (reference sequence). CDR3 nucleotide sequence: TGTGCCAGCAGTTTTGCAGGACAGGGGGCTTTCCGCGGCTACACCTTC. The encoded protein is CASSFAGQGAFRGYTF.

By sample share, this clonotype is large (0.1 to 1%). The chain recombines TRBV19 with TRBJ2-1, with 14 bases matching TRBD2. V gave up 5 bases and J gave up 9 bases; unmatched junction bases: 6. In germline, CDR1 is LNHDA, CDR2 SQIVND (reference sequence). This CDR3 spans 15 amino acids. This chain's CDR3 is CASSAGLAGVGEQFF. In DNA, the CDR3 is TGTGCCAGTAGTGCGGGACTAGCGGGAGTCGGTGAGCAGTTCTTC.

The gene calls are TRBV5-1 and TRBJ1-2; 7 nucleotides line up with TRBD1. There are 18 residues in the CDR3. CDR1 and CDR2 from the germline V gene are SGHRS and YFSETQ. Trimming cost V 5 bases and J 3 bases; bases outside gene matches: 19. The CDR3 region is CASSSILGTDPPDYGYTF. The DNA of the CDR3 is TGCGCCAGCAGTTCAATACTGGGGACAGACCCCCCGGACTATGGCTACACCTTC. The full variable domain, with the rest looked up from reference TRBV5-1 and TRBJ1-2, is KAGVTQTPRYLIKTRGQQVTLSCSPISGHRSVSWYQQTPGQGLQFLFEYFSETQRNKGNFPGRFSGRQFSNSRSEMNVSTLELGDSALYLCASSSILGTDPPDYGYTFGSGTRLTVV.

The rearrangement uses TRBV24-1 and TRBJ2-7, with TRBD2 matching 13 bases. Germline CDR1 reads KGHDR; CDR2 reads SFDVKD. V was pared by 3 bases and J by 3 bases, with 1 base of the junction left unmatched. This CDR3 is built from 15 residues. CDR3 in amino acids: CATSDRTSGSYEQYF. For the CDR3, the DNA is TGTGCCACCAGTGATCGGACTAGCGGGAGCTACGAGCAGTACTTC.

Note on this clonotype: This may arise from a read error, as a much more abundant clone is one base away. This chain uses TRBV27 with TRBJ1-1; D call uncertain. There are 16 residues in the CDR3. In germline, CDR1 is MNHEY, CDR2 SMNVEV (reference sequence). CDR3 residues: CASSLGFRAMNTKAFF. As DNA, the CDR3 is TGTGCCAGCAGTTTAGGGTTCCGGGCAATGAACACTAAAGCTTTCTTT.

J is TRBJ2-2 and V is TRBV28, with D perhaps assigned TRBD1 or TRBD2 (6 bases each). Germline V CDR1 and CDR2: MDHEN, SYDVKM. The V end lost 6 bases, the J end lost 4 bases, and 15 bases lay between the germline ends. The length of the CDR3 is 15 residues. CDR3 residues: CASSPDRRGTGELFF. The CDR3 DNA is TGTGCCAGCAGCCCTGACAGGAGGGGCACCGGGGAGCTGTTTTTT.

This clonotype counts as medium-sized (0.01 to 0.1%). CDR3 DNA sequence: TGTGCCAGCTCCCCAGCTCCGACCGGGGCCAACGTCCTGACTTTC. Translation gives CASSPAPTGANVLTF. The chain uses TRBV18 and TRBJ2-6; unclear D gene. V gave up 6 bases and J gave up 4 bases, with 13 bases separating them. The CDR3 spans 15 residues. Germline CDR1 KGHSH, CDR2 LQKENI.

The rearrangement joins TRBV5-1 to TRBJ1-1; TRBD1 matches 9 bases. This CDR3 comprises 14 residues. Germline values: CDR1 SGHRS, CDR2 YFSETQ. With V trimmed by 5 bases and J by 3 bases, 5 bases remained unmatched. Here the CDR3 DNA reads TGCGCCAGCAGGACAGGGGGTGAGTACACTGAAGCTTTCTTT. Its protein product is CASRTGGEYTEAFF.

The V and J genes are TRBV11-3 and TRBJ2-3; 10 positions match TRBD2. Trimming at V came to 6 bases and at J to 4 bases, leaving 19 bases not matched to a gene. This CDR3 is built from 19 residues. CDR1 is SGHNT and CDR2 is YENEEA in the germline V gene. The CDR3 region is CASSDDRGGAGGPADTQYF. CDR3 sequence (DNA): TGTGCCAGCAGTGACGACAGGGGAGGAGCGGGAGGGCCGGCAGATACGCAGTATTTT.

In its sample, this clonotype is large. The chain links TRBV15 to TRBJ2-3; 13 bases map to TRBD2. Per the germline V gene, CDR1 is LNHNV and CDR2 is YYDKDF (reference sequence). The junction had 4 bases not matched to a gene; V was cut back by 5 bases and J by 2 bases. The CDR3 has 16 residues. In nucleotides, the CDR3 is TGTGCCACCAGCGGAGGGACTAGCGGGGCCACAGATACGCAGTATTTT. This gives the protein CATSGGTSGATDTQYF.

By sample share, this clonotype is medium-sized. The chain recombines TRBV20-1 with TRBJ2-7; the D gene is possibly TRBD1 (5 bases). The CDR3 contains 11 residues. Between the trimmed V and J ends, which lost 8 bases and 7 bases, there was a span of 15 bases. CDR1 and CDR2 from the germline V gene are DFQATT and SNEGSKA (reference sequence). CDR3 region: CSPAGMYEQYF. CDR3 nucleotide sequence: TGCAGTCCGGCAGGGATGTATGAGCAGTACTTC.

This clonotype counts as medium-sized. The chain combines TRBV27 with TRBJ2-7; D remains ambiguous. This CDR3 contains 13 residues. V lost 5 bases, J lost 0 bases, and 8 bases lay in between. The germline V gene encodes CDR1 MNHEY and CDR2 SMNVEV (reference sequence). CDR3 nucleotide sequence: TGTGCCAGCAGTCTGGTGCCCTCCTACGAGCAGTACTTC. It encodes CASSLVPSYEQYF.